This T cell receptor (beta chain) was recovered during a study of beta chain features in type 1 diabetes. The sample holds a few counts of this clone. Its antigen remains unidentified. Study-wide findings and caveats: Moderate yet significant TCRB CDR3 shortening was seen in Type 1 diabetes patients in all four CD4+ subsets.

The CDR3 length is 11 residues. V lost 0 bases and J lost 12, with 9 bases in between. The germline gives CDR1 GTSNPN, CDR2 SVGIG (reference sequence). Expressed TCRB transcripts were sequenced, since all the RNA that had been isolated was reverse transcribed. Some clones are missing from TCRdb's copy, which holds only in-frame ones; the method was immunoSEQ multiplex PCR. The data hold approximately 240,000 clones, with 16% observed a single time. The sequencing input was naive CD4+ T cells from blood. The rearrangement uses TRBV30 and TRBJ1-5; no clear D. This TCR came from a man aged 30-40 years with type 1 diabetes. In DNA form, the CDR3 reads TGTGCCTGGAGTGTCGGTCCCAACCAGCATTTT. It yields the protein CAWSVGPNQHF.